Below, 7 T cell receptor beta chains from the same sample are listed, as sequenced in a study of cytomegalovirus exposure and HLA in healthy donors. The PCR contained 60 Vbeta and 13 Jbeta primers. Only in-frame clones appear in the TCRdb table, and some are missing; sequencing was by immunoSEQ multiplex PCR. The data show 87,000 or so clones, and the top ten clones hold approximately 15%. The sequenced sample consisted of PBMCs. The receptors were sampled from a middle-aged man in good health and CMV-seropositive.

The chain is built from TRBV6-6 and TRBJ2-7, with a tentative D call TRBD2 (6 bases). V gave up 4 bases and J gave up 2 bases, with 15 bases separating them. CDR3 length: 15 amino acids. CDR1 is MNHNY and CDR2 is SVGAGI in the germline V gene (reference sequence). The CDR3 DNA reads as TGTGCCAGCAGTTGGGACTCCTGGAGCGCCTACGAGCAGTACTTC. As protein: CASSWDSWSAYEQYF.

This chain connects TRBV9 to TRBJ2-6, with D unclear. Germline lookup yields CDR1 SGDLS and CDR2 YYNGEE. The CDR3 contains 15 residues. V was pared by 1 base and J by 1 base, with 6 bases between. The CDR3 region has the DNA TGTGCCAGCAGCGTATTTCTATCTGGGGCCAACGTCCTGACTTTC. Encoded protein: CASSVFLSGANVLTF.

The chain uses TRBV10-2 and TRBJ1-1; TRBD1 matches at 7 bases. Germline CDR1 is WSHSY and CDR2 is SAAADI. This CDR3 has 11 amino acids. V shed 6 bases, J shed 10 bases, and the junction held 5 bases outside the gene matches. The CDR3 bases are TGCGCCAGCAGCCCAGGGGGACGAGCTTTCTTT. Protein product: CASSPGGRAFF.

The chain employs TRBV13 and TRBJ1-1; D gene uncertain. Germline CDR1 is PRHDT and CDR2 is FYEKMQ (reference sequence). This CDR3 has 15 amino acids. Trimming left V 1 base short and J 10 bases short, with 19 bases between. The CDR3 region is CASSLDGEQYLGAFF. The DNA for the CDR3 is TGTGCCAGCAGCTTAGACGGGGAGCAATATTTAGGAGCTTTCTTT.

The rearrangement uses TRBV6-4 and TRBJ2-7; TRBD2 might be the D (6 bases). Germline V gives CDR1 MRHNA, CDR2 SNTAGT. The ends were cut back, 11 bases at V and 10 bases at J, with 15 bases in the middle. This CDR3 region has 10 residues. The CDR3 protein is CAECGGNQYV. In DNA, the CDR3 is TGTGCCGAATGCGGCGGGAACCAGTACGTC.

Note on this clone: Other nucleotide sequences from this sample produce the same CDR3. The CDR3 spells CASSLDTLYEQYV. The CDR3 nucleotides are TGTGCCAGCAGTCTCGACACGCTCTACGAGCAGTACGTC. The gene calls are TRBV7-8 and TRBJ2-7; D unclear. CDR1 and CDR2 from the germline V gene are SGHVS and FQNEAQ. Trimming pared 6 bases from V and 3 bases from J, leaving 12 bases between. The CDR3 covers 13 residues.

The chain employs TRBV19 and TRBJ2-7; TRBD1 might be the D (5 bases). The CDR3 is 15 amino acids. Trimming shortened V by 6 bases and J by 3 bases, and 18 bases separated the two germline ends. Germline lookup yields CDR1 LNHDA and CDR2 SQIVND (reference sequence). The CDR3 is CASSTPGHAVYEQYF. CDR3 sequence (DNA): TGTGCCAGTAGCACGCCCGGACATGCCGTCTACGAGCAGTACTTC.